This section outlines one T cell receptor beta chain sequence together with its context. Repertoires were generated with immunoSEQ multiplex PCR, while TCRdb's copy carries only in-frame clones and drops some. The sample shows over 100,000 clones, around nine tenths of them seen only once. CDR1 MGHDK and CDR2 SYGVNS come from the germline V gene. The CDR3 consists of 14 residues. The germline V and J ends were trimmed by 5 bases and 6 bases, with 16 bases remaining between them. These data originate in a study of T cell changes during pregnancy in multiple sclerosis. The material was peripheral blood, obtained in the third trimester of pregnancy. This rearrangement joins TRBV25-1 to TRBJ1-2; possibly TRBD1 for D (5 bases). The clonotype comes from a female donor with multiple sclerosis, enrolled in a pregnancy study. As DNA, the CDR3 is TGTGCCAGCAGTCAAGGCAGGGAGGTCCATGGCTACACCTTC. Translated, it gives CASSQGREVHGYTF.